The 24 T cell receptor beta chains reported below all come from one sample, sequenced in a study of post-analysis software for immune sequencing data. General observations from the study: When patients were compared with controls, about five TRBV segments were more frequent, TRBV5-6, TRBV5-1 and TRBV20-1 among them.

The TCR beta cDNA libraries carried unique molecular identifiers. TCRdb redid the calling of the PCR reads with MiXCR, one entry per CDR3 protein. The sample holds 350,000 to 500,000 distinct CDR3 sequences, approximately 42% seen once. These TCRs are of unknown antigen specificity. What was sequenced was blood. The receptors come from a girl aged 2 to 9 with multiple sclerosis.

The V call is TRBV12-3 or TRBV12-4, the J call TRBJ2-1; no clear D. The CDR3 runs to 12 residues. Trimming removed 5 bases at V and 3 bases at J, with 5 bases between. CDR3 region: CASSPIYNEQFF. CDR3 DNA sequence: TGTGCCAGCAGTCCGATCTACAATGAGCAGTTCTTC.

This clonotype has a count of ten or more. This chain links TRBV5-6 with TRBJ2-1; TRBD2 aligns across 13 bases. Germline V gene data show CDR1 as SGHDT and CDR2 as YYEEEE. There are 18 residues in the CDR3. Trimming cost V 0 bases and J 0 bases; bases outside gene matches: 3. CDR3 sequence: CASSLVGLAGRSYNEQFF. For the CDR3, the DNA is TGTGCCAGCAGCTTGGTGGGACTAGCGGGACGCTCCTACAATGAGCAGTTCTTC.

There are a few counts of this clonotype. The V and J genes are TRBV10-3 and TRBJ1-2; D perhaps matches TRBD1 (6 bases). CDR1 and CDR2 from the germline V gene are ENHRY and SYGVKD. Trimming stripped 5 bases from V and 0 bases from J, with 10 bases between. CDR3 length: 14 residues. The CDR3 DNA follows: TGTGCCATCAGTAGACAGGCTTCTAACTATGGCTACACCTTC. Its translation is CAISRQASNYGYTF.

Only a few counts were recorded for this clonotype. The gene calls are TRBV7-6 and TRBJ2-7; 10 bases match TRBD2. Looked up from germline, CDR1 is SGHVS and CDR2 is FNYEAQ. The CDR3 spans 15 residues. The trim removed 4 bases at V and 7 bases at J, leaving 10 bases unmatched. This CDR3 reads CASSSRASGSVEQYF. The CDR3 DNA is TGTGCCAGCAGCTCAAGGGCTAGCGGGAGTGTTGAGCAGTACTTC. The full variable domain, with the rest looked up from reference TRBV7-6 and TRBJ2-7, is GAGVSQSPRYKVTKRGQDVALRCDPISGHVSLYWYRQALGQGPEFLTYFNYEAQQDKSGLPNDRFSAERPEGSISTLTIQRTEQRDSAMYRCASSSRASGSVEQYFGPGTRLTVT.

This rearrangement joins TRBV4-1 to TRBJ1-6; D not certain. This CDR3 has 16 amino acids. Trimming pared 0 bases from V and 7 bases from J, leaving 13 bases between. CDR1 MGHRA and CDR2 YSYEKL come from the germline V gene. CDR3 nucleotides: TGCGCCAGCAGCCAAGACCCGGACGGGGTGAATTCACCCCTCCACTTT. Amino acids: CASSQDPDGVNSPLHF.

This clonotype was counted a few times. The chain couples TRBV29-1 to TRBJ1-1; D is ambiguous. V gave up 3 bases and J gave up 5 bases, with 13 bases separating them. Germline V lookup: CDR1 SQVTM, CDR2 ANQGSEA. CDR3 length: 13 amino acids. The CDR3 DNA sequence: TGCAGCGTTGATCGTGCGGAGAATACTGAAGCTTTCTTT. It is translated as CSVDRAENTEAFF.

The V and J genes are TRBV20-1 and TRBJ1-2; D remains unclear. Germline assignment: CDR1 DFQATT and CDR2 SNEGSKA (reference sequence). Between the trimmed V and J ends, which lost 6 bases and 1 base, there was a span of 9 bases. CDR3 length: 12 residues. In DNA form, the CDR3 reads TGCAGTGCGAGAAGCCGTAACTATGGCTACACCTTC. This gives the protein CSARSRNYGYTF.

This clonotype was found a few times. V and J are TRBV28 and TRBJ1-1; possible D gene TRBD1, 5 bases. Germline CDR1 MDHEN, CDR2 SYDVKM. This CDR3 is built from 14 residues. The V gene lost 4 bases and the J gene lost 7 bases, with 16 bases spanning the gap. DNA of the CDR3: TGTGCCAGCAGTTCACCCGGGACGAATGGTGAAGCTTTCTTT. Its translation: CASSSPGTNGEAFF.

The chain combines TRBV7-3 with TRBJ2-6; D might be TRBD1 (6 bases). V lost 5 bases to trimming and J lost 2 bases, with 16 bases between them. In germline, CDR1 is SGHTA, CDR2 FQGTGA. The CDR3 has 17 residues. This chain's CDR3 is CASSENWGPAGANVLTF. The CDR3 DNA is TGTGCCAGCAGCGAAAACTGGGGGCCGGCTGGGGCCAACGTCCTGACTTTC.

The rearrangement joins TRBV14 to TRBJ2-7; D possibly uses TRBD1 or TRBD2 (5 bases each). V shed 0 bases and J shed 7 bases, with 16 bases lying between them. Germline values: CDR1 SGHDN, CDR2 FVKESK. The CDR3 spans 15 residues. The CDR3 coding sequence is TGTGCCAGCAGCCAAGATACGGGGCTAGTCAATGAGCAGTACTTC. It specifies CASSQDTGLVNEQYF.

The chain employs TRBV29-1 and TRBJ2-4; 9 nucleotides match TRBD1. The germline gives CDR1 SQVTM, CDR2 ANQGSEA. The junction had 17 bases not matched to a gene; V was cut back by 4 bases and J by 13 bases. The CDR3 runs 15 residues. CDR3 DNA sequence: TGCAGCGTTGTTCGAACAGGGGGCGGCAATTACGGGCAGTACTTC. Its translation: CSVVRTGGGNYGQYF.

V usage is TRBV12-3 or TRBV12-4 and J usage is TRBJ2-1, with 10 bases that match TRBD2. With V trimmed by 7 bases and J by 3 bases, 6 bases remained unmatched. This CDR3 spans 15 amino acids. The CDR3 reads CASNLLAGVYNEQFF. The CDR3 nucleotides are TGTGCCAGCAATTTGCTAGCGGGGGTCTACAATGAGCAGTTCTTC.

In the case of this clonotype: A junction end diverges from the germline sequence, so it may reflect a read error. J is TRBJ2-7 and V is TRBV4-1, with 8 bases aligning to TRBD1. The germline CDR1 and CDR2 sequences are MGHRA and YSYEKL. The length of the CDR3 is 17 residues. The CDR3 sequence: CASSLQRTGGEAYGQYF. CDR3 DNA: TGCGCCAGCAGCCTCCAACGTACAGGGGGTGAGGCCTACGGGCAGTACTTC.

This sequence joins TRBV12-3 or TRBV12-4 and TRBJ2-4; D is uncertain. The CDR3 is made up of 15 amino acids. Trimming shortened V by 6 bases and J by 1 base, and 13 bases separated the two germline ends. CDR3 bases: TGTGCCAGCAGCTTAAGGCGCAGTGCCAAAAACATTCAGTACTTC. This translates into CASSLRRSAKNIQYF.

The rearrangement uses TRBV7-2 and TRBJ2-3; D unresolved. In germline, CDR1 is SGHTA, CDR2 FQGNSA. CDR3 size: 15 residues. The V and J ends lost 1 base and 2 bases respectively, with 10 bases between them. The DNA of the CDR3 is TGTGCCAGCAGCTTAGATAATGGCCCCACAGATACGCAGTATTTT. This translates into CASSLDNGPTDTQYF.

The chain combines TRBV6-6 with TRBJ2-1, with 9 bases fitting TRBD2. Germline CDR1 MNHNY, CDR2 SVGAGI (reference sequence). The J segment lost 3 bases and the V segment lost 4 bases, leaving 10 bases of the junction unmatched. The length of the CDR3 is 17 residues. This CDR3 is CASSSIIAGAIYNEQFF. CDR3 sequence (DNA): TGTGCCAGCAGTTCAATTATAGCGGGGGCTATCTACAATGAGCAGTTCTTC.

This clonotype was picked up a small number of times. V gene TRBV6-1 combines with J gene TRBJ2-1; a weak D match, TRBD2 (5 bases). V lost 6 bases to trimming and J lost 0 bases, with 12 bases between them. The germline V gene encodes CDR1 MNHNS and CDR2 SASEGT. The CDR3 is made up of 15 amino acids. The CDR3 coding sequence is TGTGCCAGCAGGAAGCGGACCAGCTCCTACAATGAGCAGTTCTTC. Protein sequence: CASRKRTSSYNEQFF.

This rearrangement joins TRBV28 to TRBJ2-5; D may match TRBD1 or TRBD2 (5 bases each). The CDR3 runs to 16 residues. V was shortened by 3 bases and J by 5 bases, with 19 bases between the two germline ends. CDR1 and CDR2 (germline): MDHEN, SYDVKM. CDR3: CASSFNQGGGLETQYF. CDR3 nucleotide sequence: TGTGCCAGCAGTTTCAATCAGGGTGGGGGTTTGGAGACCCAGTACTTC.

The chain is built from TRBV6-1 and TRBJ2-2; the D gene is possibly TRBD2 (6 bases). CDR1 and CDR2 from the germline V gene are MNHNS and SASEGT. The ends were cut back, 8 bases at V and 3 bases at J, with 16 bases in the middle. This CDR3 contains 15 residues. DNA of the CDR3: TGTGCCAGCTTGCAGGGCGGGGCGCACACCGGGGAGCTGTTTTTT. Protein: CASLQGGAHTGELFF.

Turning to this clonotype: Its ends do not fully match the called genes, so a read error is possible. The V gene is TRBV6-5, the J gene TRBJ2-6; tentatively, D is TRBD2 (6 bases). The CDR3 sequence is 17 residues long. Germline V gene sequence: CDR1 MNHEY, CDR2 SVGAGI. The CDR3 spells CASSLTAGQAGANVRTF. CDR3 coding DNA: TGTGCCAGCAGTTTAACGGCGGGGCAAGCTGGGGCCAACGTCCGGACTTTC.

This clonotype was detected a few times. The rearrangement uses TRBV6-5 and TRBJ2-7, with TRBD1 matching 7 bases. J gave up 0 bases and V 2 bases, and 4 bases lay outside the gene matches. The length of the CDR3 is 15 residues. Germline CDR1 and CDR2: MNHEY and SVGAGI. CDR3: CASSYTGDLSYEQYF. CDR3 nucleotides: TGTGCCAGCAGTTACACAGGGGACCTCTCCTACGAGCAGTACTTC.

The chain recombines TRBV5-6 with TRBJ1-2; 12 bases align to TRBD1. CDR1 is SGHDT, CDR2 YYEEEE, per germline. J gave up 4 bases and V 5 bases, and 9 bases lay outside the gene matches. The CDR3 runs to 16 residues. CDR3 nucleotides: TGTGCCAGCAGGTCCGGGACAGGGGGCTCCCCCTATGGCTACACCTTC. Translation: CASRSGTGGSPYGYTF.

The V gene is TRBV4-2, the J gene TRBJ2-1; a possible D gene is TRBD1 (6 bases). Trimming left V 2 bases short and J 7 bases short, with 9 bases between. This CDR3 is 13 amino acids long. Germline V lookup: CDR1 LGHNA, CDR2 YNFKEQ. The CDR3 loop is CASSQRGRNEQFF. CDR3 coding DNA: TGTGCCAGCAGCCAAAGGGGGAGAAATGAGCAGTTCTTC.

This sequence joins TRBV12-3 or TRBV12-4 and TRBJ2-4; 12 bases are a match to TRBD1. With V trimmed by 4 bases and J by 1 base, 5 bases remained unmatched. The CDR3 is made up of 17 amino acids. The CDR3 sequence is CASSSGQGARAKNIQYF. The DNA for the CDR3 is TGTGCCAGCAGTTCGGGACAGGGGGCCCGGGCCAAAAACATTCAGTACTTC.